These 20 T cell receptor beta chains originate from one sample sequenced in a study of T cell changes during pregnancy in multiple sclerosis (dated by TCRdb to 2018 to 2020). Library prep was done by the immunoSEQ multiplex PCR assay. This is the immuneACCESS table as TCRdb keeps it, with only in-frame sequences that have V and J called. A part of the clones is gone; compared with another copy, unresolved V genes explain less than half, and the rest is unexplained. The sample table lists 45,000 to 55,000 clones, about 90% of them with a count of one. The ten most abundant clones make up more than 0.15% of the sample. Sequenced material: CD4+ T cells from peripheral blood mononuclear cells, taken after pregnancy. Receptors were obtained from a female donor in good health, enrolled as a control in a pregnancy study.

This clone is a singleton in its sample. The chain is built from TRBV7-2 and TRBJ2-3; D call uncertain. With 3 bases removed from V and 8 bases from J, the gap between germline ends came to 9 bases. The CDR3 spans 12 residues. Germline-derived CDR1 and CDR2 are SGHTA and FQGNSA. Written as DNA, the CDR3 is TGTGCCAGCAGCTTTCTAGGTCGTACGCAGTATTTT. This translates into CASSFLGRTQYF.

V is TRBV27 and J is TRBJ2-1, with 8 bases aligning to TRBD1. The CDR3 totals 16 residues. Germline CDR1 reads MNHEY; CDR2 reads SMNVEV (reference sequence). J was trimmed by 6 bases and V by 5 bases; bases with no gene match: 12. CDR3 region: CASSPLRTGRSNEQFF. The CDR3 region has the DNA TGTGCCAGCAGTCCCCTAAGGACAGGGAGATCCAATGAGCAGTTCTTC.

The chain has TRBV4-1 and TRBJ2-5, with TRBD1 identical over 8 bases. V was clipped by 3 bases and J by 5 bases; unmatched bases: 11. Germline CDR1 MGHRA, CDR2 YSYEKL. The CDR3 runs to 16 residues. In nucleotides, the CDR3 is TGCGCCAGCAGCCACTCGCCGACAGGGGAAGAGGAGACCCAGTACTTC. It codes for CASSHSPTGEEETQYF.

This rearrangement joins TRBV5-1 to TRBJ1-3, with D possibly TRBD1 on 5 matching bases. The V and J ends lost 2 bases and 3 bases respectively, with 12 bases between them. Per the germline V gene, CDR1 is SGHRS and CDR2 is YFSETQ. The CDR3 is 15 amino acids. The CDR3 sequence is CASSLRQRNGNTIYF. CDR3 nucleotide sequence: TGCGCCAGCAGCTTAAGACAGAGGAATGGAAACACCATATATTTT. Filled out from reference TRBV5-1 and TRBJ1-3, the complete variable domain reads KAGVTQTPRYLIKTRGQQVTLSCSPISGHRSVSWYQQTPGQGLQFLFEYFSETQRNKGNFPGRFSGRQFSNSRSEMNVSTLELGDSALYLCASSLRQRNGNTIYFGEGSWLTVV.

The chain is built from TRBV16 and TRBJ1-1, with a possible D match to TRBD1 (5 bases). Germline-derived CDR1 and CDR2 are KGHSY and FQNENV. The CDR3 is made up of 13 amino acids. V was clipped by 3 bases and J by 1 base, with 6 bases between them. DNA for the CDR3: TGTGCCAGCAGCCAGACAGCGAACACTGAAGCTTTCTTT. It is translated as CASSQTANTEAFF.

This chain uses TRBV6-6 with TRBJ1-3; no clear D. There are 13 residues in the CDR3. The V end was cut by 2 bases, the J end by 8 bases, with 10 bases between. The germline V gene has CDR1 MNHNY and CDR2 SVGAGI (reference sequence). This CDR3 is CASSYVEADTIYF. CDR3 sequence (DNA): TGTGCCAGCAGTTACGTCGAGGCTGACACCATATATTTT.

The gene calls are TRBV7-2 and TRBJ2-3; 12 bases match TRBD2. The CDR3 has 15 residues. The V gene's germline CDR1 is SGHTA and CDR2 FQGNSA. The V gene end was trimmed by 5 bases and the J gene end by 3 bases; junction bases not matched to a gene: 3. The DNA for the CDR3 is TGTGCCAGCAGCCTGACTAGCGGGGGTACAGATACGCAGTATTTT. Translated: CASSLTSGGTDTQYF.

This sequence joins TRBV7-2 and TRBJ1-5, with D maybe TRBD1 (6 bases). The CDR3 spans 17 residues. CDR1 is SGHTA and CDR2 is FQGNSA in the germline V gene. V lost 1 base to trimming and J lost 0 bases, with 13 bases between them. The CDR3 reads CASSLVGAGYSNQPQHF. The DNA of the CDR3 is TGTGCCAGCAGCTTAGTGGGGGCCGGTTATAGCAATCAGCCCCAGCATTTT.

J is TRBJ2-7 and V is TRBV21-1; the table's D gene call, TRBD2, was not cross checked with the DNA. TRBV21-1 is a documented pseudogene. This CDR3 contains 13 residues. The CDR3 region is CASSTELTYEQYF. In nucleotides, the CDR3 is TGTGCCAGCAGCACTGAACTAACCTACGAGCAGTACTTC.

This sequence joins TRBV15 and TRBJ2-7; 10 bases match TRBD1. Germline assignment: CDR1 LNHNV and CDR2 YYDKDF (reference sequence). The CDR3 totals 15 residues. Losses at the gene ends were 1 base for V and 7 bases for J; bases not matched to a gene: 7. The CDR3 reads CATSRARDRGWEQYF. DNA of the CDR3: TGTGCCACCAGCAGAGCCAGGGACAGGGGCTGGGAGCAGTACTTC. Looking up the rest from reference TRBV15 and TRBJ2-7 gives the full variable domain: DAMVIQNPRYQVTQFGKPVTLSCSQTLNHNVMYWYQQKSSQAPKLLFHYYDKDFNNEADTPDNFQSRRPNTSFCFLDIRSPGLGDTAMYLCATSRARDRGWEQYFGPGTRLTVT.

The CDR3 sequence is CASSMGGQGLSKNIQYF. For the CDR3, the DNA is TGTGCCAGTAGTATGGGGGGACAGGGTCTTTCCAAAAACATTCAGTACTTC. The gene calls are TRBV19 and TRBJ2-4; 9 positions match TRBD1. The CDR3 is 17 residues long. With V trimmed by 3 bases and J by 2 bases, 8 bases remained unmatched. Germline V lookup: CDR1 LNHDA, CDR2 SQIVND (reference sequence).

The V and J genes are TRBV30 and TRBJ2-2; tentative D call: TRBD1 (5 bases). The germline V gene has CDR1 GTSNPN and CDR2 SVGIG (reference sequence). CDR3 length: 15 amino acids. The germline V and J ends were trimmed by 3 bases and 1 base, with 12 bases remaining between them. The CDR3 coding sequence is TGTGCCTGGAGGGGAAGTGACAGGAACACCGGGGAGCTGTTTTTT. Its protein product is CAWRGSDRNTGELFF.

This sequence joins TRBV7-2 and TRBJ2-4, with D possibly matching TRBD2 (7 bases). This CDR3 region has 15 residues. Germline V lookup: CDR1 SGHTA, CDR2 FQGNSA. V was clipped by 0 bases and J by 8 bases, with 14 bases between them. CDR3 sequence reads: CASSLAQTGRDIQYF. The CDR3 nucleotides read TGTGCCAGCAGCTTAGCGCAAACAGGGAGGGACATTCAGTACTTC.

The CDR3 region has the DNA TGCGCCAGCAGCCAGTGGACTGCGAACACCGGGGAGCTGTTTTTT. Its translation is CASSQWTANTGELFF. The rearrangement uses TRBV4-3 and TRBJ2-2; possibly TRBD2 for D (5 bases). Germline-derived CDR1 and CDR2 are LGHNA and YSLEER. The CDR3 has 15 amino acids. The V gene lost 3 bases and the J gene lost 0 bases, with 8 bases spanning the gap.

The chain uses TRBV28 and TRBJ1-2; 8 bases agree with TRBD1. Trimming at V came to 7 bases and at J to 8 bases, leaving 18 bases not matched to a gene. CDR3 length: 16 amino acids. The V gene's germline CDR1 is MDHEN and CDR2 SYDVKM. CDR3 sequence: CASTLDREKPDRGYTF. Here the CDR3 DNA reads TGTGCCAGCACCCTGGACAGGGAGAAGCCAGATCGGGGCTACACCTTC.

V usage is TRBV19 and J usage is TRBJ2-3, with 9 bases lining up with TRBD2. The junction had 8 bases not matched to a gene; V was cut back by 7 bases and J by 3 bases. Per the germline V gene, CDR1 is LNHDA and CDR2 is SQIVND (reference sequence). This CDR3 comprises 15 residues. CDR3 protein: CASTLAGFRTDTQYF. Written as DNA, the CDR3 is TGTGCCAGTACCCTAGCGGGGTTTAGGACAGATACGCAGTATTTT.

Concerning this clone itself: The junction differs from germline at one of its ends, possibly a read error. The chain combines TRBV7-7 with TRBJ2-1; 10 positions agree with TRBD2. Looked up from germline, CDR1 is SSHAT and CDR2 is FNYEAQ (reference sequence). The CDR3 has 15 amino acids. Here the CDR3 DNA reads TGTGCTAGCAGCTTAGGGAGCGGGGGGGCCTTTGAGCAGTTCTTC. The encoded protein is CASSLGSGGAFEQFF.

The chain carries TRBV2 and TRBJ1-2, with a tentative D call TRBD1 (5 bases). CDR3 length: 14 amino acids. Germline CDR1 reads SNHLY; CDR2 reads FYNNEI. V was cut by 0 bases and J by 8 bases, with 13 bases left in between. The CDR3 reads CASSEALQWGGYTF. The CDR3, as DNA: TGTGCCAGCAGTGAAGCGCTTCAGTGGGGCGGCTACACCTTC.

V is TRBV2 and J is TRBJ1-6, with D maybe TRBD1 (5 bases). Germline V gives CDR1 SNHLY, CDR2 FYNNEI. Trimming pared 6 bases from V and 0 bases from J, leaving 15 bases between. This CDR3 contains 17 residues. The CDR3 bases are TGTGCCAGCAGCGCTTGGGACGGGAGCTCCTATAATTCACCCCTCCACTTT. This gives the protein CASSAWDGSSYNSPLHF.

CDR3 residues: CASSVTANTEAFF. Here the CDR3 DNA reads TGTGCCAGTAGTGTGACAGCGAACACTGAAGCTTTCTTT. J is TRBJ1-1 and V is TRBV19, with D possibly TRBD1 on 5 matching bases. Germline V gene lookup returns CDR1 LNHDA and CDR2 SQIVND (reference sequence). V gave up 5 bases and J gave up 1 base, with 8 bases separating them. The CDR3 is made up of 13 amino acids.